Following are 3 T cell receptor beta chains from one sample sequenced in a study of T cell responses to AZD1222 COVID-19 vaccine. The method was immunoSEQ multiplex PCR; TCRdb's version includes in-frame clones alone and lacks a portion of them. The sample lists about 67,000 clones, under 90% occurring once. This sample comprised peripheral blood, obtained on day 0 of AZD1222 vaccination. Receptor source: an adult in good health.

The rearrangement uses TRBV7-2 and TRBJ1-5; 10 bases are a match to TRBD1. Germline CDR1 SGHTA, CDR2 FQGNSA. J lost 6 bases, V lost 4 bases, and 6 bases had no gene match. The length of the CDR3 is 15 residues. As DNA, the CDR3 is TGTGCCAGCAGCTCAGGACAGGGGGGTGGTCAGCCCCAGCATTTT. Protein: CASSSGQGGGQPQHF.

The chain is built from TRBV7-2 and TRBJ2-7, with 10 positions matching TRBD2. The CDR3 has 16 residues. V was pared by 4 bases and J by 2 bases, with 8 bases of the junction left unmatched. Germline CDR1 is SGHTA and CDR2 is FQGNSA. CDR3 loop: CASSSRTSGTPYEQYF. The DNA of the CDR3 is TGTGCCAGCAGCTCTCGGACTAGCGGAACCCCCTACGAGCAGTACTTC.

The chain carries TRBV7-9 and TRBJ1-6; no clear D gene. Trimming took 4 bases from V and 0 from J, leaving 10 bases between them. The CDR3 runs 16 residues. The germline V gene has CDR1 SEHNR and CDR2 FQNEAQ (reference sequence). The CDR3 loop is CASSSTWSSYNSPLHF. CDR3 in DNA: TGTGCCAGCAGCTCGACATGGAGCTCCTATAATTCACCCCTCCACTTT. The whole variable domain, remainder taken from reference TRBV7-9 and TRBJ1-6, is DTGVSQNPRHKITKRGQNVTFRCDPISEHNRLYWYRQTLGQGPEFLTYFQNEAQLEKSRLLSDRFSAERPKGSFSTLEIQRTEQGDSAMYLCASSSTWSSYNSPLHFGNGTRLTVT.